This TCR beta chain was sequenced during a study of post-analysis software for immune sequencing data. Background on the study: Included among the disease courses, which were recorded for the cohort, were relapsing-remitting, secondary progressive and progressive-relapsing multiple sclerosis. Study findings and constraints: About 5 TRBV segments appeared more often in patients than in controls, and TRBV5-6, TRBV5-1 and TRBV20-1 were among these.

Germline CDR1 reads MNHEY; CDR2 reads SVGAGI. This CDR3 is built from 13 residues. V was shortened by 6 bases and J by 4 bases, with 11 bases between the two germline ends. Unique molecular identifiers were built into the TCR beta cDNA libraries. The source material, roughly 0.85 to 10 million T cells, gave rise to 450,000 to 550,000 cDNA molecules. TCRdb fed the PCR reads into MiXCR, producing one record per CDR3 protein. The sample lists some 690,000 distinct CDR3 sequences, approximately 60% occurring once. Comments on this clonotype: Its antigen is unidentified.

The receptor comes from a girl aged 2 to 9 with multiple sclerosis. The specimen was blood. The V call is TRBV6-5, the J call TRBJ2-3, with D unclear. This chain's CDR3 is CASSIRHPDTQYF. CDR3 coding DNA: TGTGCCAGCAGCATAAGACATCCAGATACGCAGTATTTT.